One sample yielded the 2 T cell receptor beta chains listed below, sequenced in a study of T cell repertoires in cytomegalovirus infection. A single record per CDR3 protein comes from TCRdb applying MiXCR to the reads. The sample lists over 150,000 distinct CDR3 sequences, under 15% occurring once. The sample consisted of PBMCs. The receptor set was obtained from a human donor in good health (CMV status not recorded). Some clones in this sample may be carry-over from other donors' samples.

This clonotype was recorded many times. The rearrangement links TRBV12-3 or TRBV12-4 to TRBJ2-5, with D uncertain. The V end was cut by 2 bases, the J end by 4 bases, with 11 bases between. This CDR3 comprises 14 residues. The CDR3 spells CASSLKGSRETQYF. DNA for the CDR3: TGTGCCAGCAGTTTAAAGGGCTCTCGAGAGACCCAGTACTTC.

This clonotype appeared a few times. The chain links TRBV11-2 to TRBJ1-3, with D unresolved. The CDR3 runs 15 residues. The V gene lost 5 bases and the J gene lost 4 bases, with 15 bases spanning the gap. Germline V CDR1 and CDR2: SGHAT, FQNNGV. The CDR3 region has the DNA TGTGCCAGCAGCGGGTGGAACTCCCAAGGAAACACCATATATTTT. This translates into CASSGWNSQGNTIYF.